This T cell receptor (beta chain) comes out of a study of T cell repertoires in cytomegalovirus infection. Study details: Public TCR beta signatures provided an indication of both CMV infection and a matching HLA type.

TCRdb recomputed calls from the reads with MiXCR, one row per CDR3 protein. The table lists about 500,000 distinct CDR3 sequences, roughly a third of them singletons. Findings of the study overall: Within the response measured ex vivo, HLA-C-restricted CMV-specific TCR beta clonotypes were dominant.

Germline V gene data show CDR1 as SGHTA and CDR2 as FQGNSA. The CDR3 covers 17 residues. A note on this clonotype: Its antigen is undetermined. A much larger clone is a single base away; this may be a read error.

V usage is TRBV7-2 and J usage is TRBJ2-5, with D perhaps given as TRBD1 or TRBD2 (6 bases each). Sample: cultured PBMCs, taken from culture after CMV antigen stimulation. The sequence came from a human donor in good health (CMV status not recorded). Some clones in this sample may be carry-over from other donors' samples. The CDR3: CASNLNWRGKDGETQYF. The CDR3 coding sequence is TGTGCCAGCAACTTAAATTGGAGGGGGAAAGATGGAGAGACCCAGTACTTC. Filled out from reference TRBV7-2 and TRBJ2-5, the complete variable domain reads GAGVSQSPSNKVTEKGKDVELRCDPISGHTALYWYRQSLGQGLEFLIYFQGNSAPDKSGLPSDRFSAERTGGSVSTLTIQRTQQEDSAVYLCASNLNWRGKDGETQYFGPGTRLLVL.